The following is a T cell receptor beta chain sequence with its context. Sequenced by immunoSEQ multiplex PCR; TCRdb stores in-frame clones only, minus some. This table holds 200,000 to 250,000 clones, 88% found once. This entry is derived from a study of blood T cell repertoires in COVID-19. Across the whole study: From the United States, Italy and Spain came samples of acute and convalescent COVID-19.

Trimming removed 2 bases from V and 4 bases from J, with 14 bases in between. Germline CDR1 reads SGHNT; CDR2 reads YYREEE (reference sequence). The CDR3 is 15 amino acids. The clonotype comes from a woman aged 55-69 years with acute or convalescent COVID-19. V and J are TRBV5-4 and TRBJ2-3; possible D gene TRBD1, 5 bases. Sequencing was performed on peripheral blood. The CDR3: CASSLRGVGPDTQYF. In nucleotides, the CDR3 is TGTGCCAGCAGCTTAAGGGGCGTCGGGCCAGATACGCAGTATTTT.